These 25 T cell receptor beta chains were all obtained from the same sample, sequenced in a study of early stage breast cancer tumors. Clones were read by immunoSEQ multiplex PCR, and TCRdb kept only the in-frame ones, dropping some. Of some 48,000 clones listed, approximately 80% are singletons. Material for sequencing was blood. These receptors were taken from a person in their fifties with breast cancer.

The chain combines TRBV7-2 with TRBJ1-2, with 8 bases fitting TRBD1. This CDR3 spans 15 amino acids. V lost 1 base to trimming and J lost 3 bases; unmatched junction nucleotides: 4. The germline gives CDR1 SGHTA, CDR2 FQGNSA. The CDR3 bases are TGTGCCAGCAGCTTAGAAGGACAGGGAGACTATGGCTACACCTTC. Its translation: CASSLEGQGDYGYTF.

V usage is TRBV19 and J usage is TRBJ2-3, with a possible D match to TRBD2 (7 bases). With 2 bases removed from V and 2 bases from J, the gap between germline ends came to 20 bases. The CDR3 length is 18 residues. The germline V gene encodes CDR1 LNHDA and CDR2 SQIVND (reference sequence). CDR3: CASSIKSGTQRLTDTQYF. Written as DNA, the CDR3 is TGTGCCAGTAGTATAAAGAGCGGGACACAAAGACTCACAGATACGCAGTATTTT. Combining the CDR3 with reference TRBV19 and TRBJ2-3 gives the whole variable domain DGGITQSPKYLFRKEGQNVTLSCEQNLNHDAMYWYRQDPGQGLRLIYYSQIVNDFQKGDIAEGYSVSREKKESFPLTVTSAQKNPTAFYLCASSIKSGTQRLTDTQYFGPGTRLTVL.

The sample holds one count of this clone. The chain recombines TRBV6-6 with TRBJ2-3, with D perhaps given as TRBD1 or TRBD2 (6 bases each). Germline lookup yields CDR1 MNHNY and CDR2 SVGAGI (reference sequence). Trimming removed 2 bases from V and 2 bases from J, with 14 bases in between. The CDR3 sequence is 16 residues long. The CDR3 bases are TGTGCCAGCAGTTACGCCTCGGGGGCGACCACAGATACGCAGTATTTT. It codes for CASSYASGATTDTQYF.

The chain is built from TRBV7-2 and TRBJ2-3; 9 nucleotides agree with TRBD1. Germline-derived CDR1 and CDR2 are SGHTA and FQGNSA. Trimming at V came to 2 bases and at J to 6 bases, leaving 6 bases not matched to a gene. The CDR3 totals 15 residues. The CDR3 sequence: CASSLSGQGDDTQYF. The DNA of the CDR3 is TGTGCCAGCAGCTTATCGGGACAGGGTGACGATACGCAGTATTTT.

This clone has a handful of counts. The chain is built from TRBV30 and TRBJ1-1; the D is unclear. The CDR3 is 12 residues long. Per germline, CDR1 GTSNPN and CDR2 SVGIG (reference sequence). Trimming took off 3 bases at V and 0 bases at J, with 5 bases between the two ends. This CDR3 reads CAWRAMNTEAFF. In nucleotides, the CDR3 is TGTGCCTGGAGAGCGATGAACACTGAAGCTTTCTTT.

The chain links TRBV7-8 to TRBJ1-1; D not certain. Per germline, CDR1 SGHVS and CDR2 FQNEAQ. The CDR3 extends over 13 amino acids. Trimming cost V 3 bases and J 0 bases, with 5 bases left between them. Here the CDR3 reads CASSFSLNTEAFF. DNA of the CDR3: TGTGCCAGCAGCTTTTCGTTGAACACTGAAGCTTTCTTT. The full variable domain, with the rest looked up from reference TRBV7-8 and TRBJ1-1, is GAGVSQSPRYKVAKRGQDVALRCDPISGHVSLFWYQQALGQGPEFLTYFQNEAQLDKSGLPSDRFFAERPEGSVSTLKIQRTQQEDSAVYLCASSFSLNTEAFFGQGTRLTVV.

The chain combines TRBV4-3 with TRBJ2-2; the match to TRBD2 covers 12 bases. V shed 1 base and J 4 bases; nucleotides not matched to a gene: 4. The CDR3 runs to 17 residues. CDR1 LGHNA and CDR2 YSLEER come from the germline V gene. The CDR3 coding sequence is TGCGCCAGCAGCCAAGTTAGGGGACTAGCGGGCACCGGGGAGCTGTTTTTT. Amino acids: CASSQVRGLAGTGELFF.

The rearrangement joins TRBV4-2 to TRBJ1-5; D remains unclear. Germline V gives CDR1 LGHNA, CDR2 YNFKEQ. V was cut by 0 bases and J by 0 bases, with 9 bases left in between. The CDR3 sequence is 16 residues long. The CDR3: CASSQDGSHSNQPQHF. CDR3 nucleotides: TGTGCCAGCAGCCAAGATGGTAGCCATAGCAATCAGCCCCAGCATTTT.

The CDR3 DNA sequence: TGTGCCAGCAGTGATATGGTAGGGCAGGGTAAGGAGACCCAGTACTTC. Its protein product is CASSDMVGQGKETQYF. The chain joins TRBV6-1 to TRBJ2-5; tentatively, D is TRBD1 (5 bases). Germline CDR1 MNHNS, CDR2 SASEGT. Trimming pared 3 bases from V and 5 bases from J, leaving 19 bases between. There are 16 residues in the CDR3.

This clone has only a few counts. The gene calls are TRBV6-1 and TRBJ2-7, with no clear D. V was clipped by 4 bases and J by 3 bases, with 10 bases between them. Germline assignment: CDR1 MNHNS and CDR2 SASEGT. The CDR3 extends over 13 amino acids. CDR3 DNA: TGTGCCAGCAGTGTGGGGATAAGCTACGAGCAGTACTTC. This gives the protein CASSVGISYEQYF.

This chain links TRBV19 with TRBJ2-3, with D hard to call. Germline lookup yields CDR1 LNHDA and CDR2 SQIVND (reference sequence). There are 14 residues in the CDR3. Trimming removed 8 bases at V and 6 bases at J, with 18 bases between. The CDR3 DNA reads TGTGCCAGTTCTATCCTAGGATTCAAGGATACGCAGTATTTT. Translated: CASSILGFKDTQYF.

This clone appeared a single time. V usage is TRBV14 and J usage is TRBJ1-2, with D possibly being TRBD1 (6 bases). The V gene lost 4 bases and the J gene lost 4 bases, with 10 bases spanning the gap. Per germline, CDR1 SGHDN and CDR2 FVKESK. This CDR3 is built from 13 residues. The CDR3 DNA follows: TGTGCCAGCAGCCCGAGAGGGGGCTATGGCTACACCTTC. Residues: CASSPRGGYGYTF.

The chain uses TRBV5-1 and TRBJ2-3, with TRBD2 identical over 13 bases. This CDR3 contains 18 residues. The germline V gene encodes CDR1 SGHRS and CDR2 YFSETQ. Trimming removed 4 bases from V and 4 bases from J; junction bases left unmatched: 12. The CDR3 DNA is TGCGCCAGCAGCCCGGGGGGACTAGCGGGACTTGGCGCAGATACGCAGTATTTT. This gives the protein CASSPGGLAGLGADTQYF. The full variable domain, in which reference TRBV5-1 and TRBJ2-3 provide the parts outside the CDR3, is KAGVTQTPRYLIKTRGQQVTLSCSPISGHRSVSWYQQTPGQGLQFLFEYFSETQRNKGNFPGRFSGRQFSNSRSEMNVSTLELGDSALYLCASSPGGLAGLGADTQYFGPGTRLTVL.

The CDR3 region has the DNA TGTGCCACCAGCAGAGATCGTACAGGGCACTATGGCTACACCTTC. Amino acid sequence: CATSRDRTGHYGYTF. The chain joins TRBV15 to TRBJ1-2; possibly TRBD1 for D (6 bases). Germline values: CDR1 LNHNV, CDR2 YYDKDF (reference sequence). The ends were cut back, 0 bases at V and 3 bases at J, with 11 bases in the middle. The CDR3 is made up of 15 amino acids.

This chain joins TRBV7-2 and TRBJ2-5, with TRBD2 matching 7 bases. CDR3 length equals 15 residues. Germline loops: CDR1 SGHTA, CDR2 FQGNSA. The V segment lost 5 bases and the J segment 4 bases; nucleotides outside the gene matches: 10. CDR3 amino acids: CASSRGTGGSETQYF. CDR3 nucleotides: TGTGCCAGCAGCAGAGGGACGGGGGGATCAGAGACCCAGTACTTC.

This clone was detected only a few times. The chain combines TRBV29-1 with TRBJ1-2; D is ambiguous. The CDR3 covers 9 residues. V lost 5 bases, J lost 3 bases, and 1 base lay in between. CDR1 is SQVTM, CDR2 ANQGSEA, per germline. CDR3 DNA sequence: TGCAGCGTTCACTATGGCTACACCTTC. It encodes CSVHYGYTF.

This chain uses TRBV11-2 with TRBJ1-2, with TRBD1 as a possible D gene (5 bases). The CDR3 totals 17 residues. Trimming took off 2 bases at V and 0 bases at J, with 16 bases between the two ends. The germline CDR1 and CDR2 sequences are SGHAT and FQNNGV. This CDR3 reads CASSLRVGAVANYGYTF. CDR3 DNA: TGTGCCAGCAGCTTACGCGTCGGGGCAGTTGCTAACTATGGCTACACCTTC.

The chain links TRBV13 to TRBJ2-3; a possible D gene is TRBD2 (6 bases). With 5 bases removed from V and 0 bases from J, the gap between germline ends came to 18 bases. The CDR3 totals 17 residues. Germline V gene lookup returns CDR1 PRHDT and CDR2 FYEKMQ (reference sequence). In nucleotides, the CDR3 is TGTGCCAGCAGCCCCCTCTCCGGGACTCCAAGCACAGATACGCAGTATTTT. Translated: CASSPLSGTPSTDTQYF.

This chain joins TRBV11-2 and TRBJ1-1, with TRBD1 as a possible D gene (5 bases). This CDR3 contains 16 residues. Germline V gene sequence: CDR1 SGHAT, CDR2 FQNNGV. Trimming cost V 5 bases and J 0 bases, with 16 bases left between them. The CDR3 DNA sequence: TGTGCCAGCAGCCGCGTAGCGGGACCAATGAACACTGAAGCTTTCTTT. Residues: CASSRVAGPMNTEAFF.

The chain has TRBV4-2 and TRBJ1-4, with unresolved D. The CDR3 is made up of 14 amino acids. CDR1 LGHNA and CDR2 YNFKEQ come from the germline V gene. V was pared by 0 bases and J by 8 bases, with 10 bases between. CDR3: CASSQDFSGEKLFF. Written as DNA, the CDR3 is TGTGCCAGCAGCCAAGATTTTTCAGGCGAAAAACTGTTTTTT.

The V and J genes are TRBV19 and TRBJ2-7; 9 positions agree with TRBD1. V gave up 6 bases and J gave up 2 bases; unmatched junction bases: 14. CDR3 length: 17 residues. Germline lookup yields CDR1 LNHDA and CDR2 SQIVND (reference sequence). For the CDR3, the DNA is TGTGCCAGTAGCTCGGGACAGGGAGTAGCGCGGCCCTACGAGCAGTACTTC. Translating it yields CASSSGQGVARPYEQYF.

The V gene is TRBV5-4, the J gene TRBJ1-1, with D hard to call. Germline values: CDR1 SGHNT, CDR2 YYREEE (reference sequence). The CDR3 is made up of 14 amino acids. V shed 5 bases and J shed 1 base, with 12 bases lying between them. CDR3 bases: TGTGCCAGCAGTTTCTCCCAAGCGAACACTGAAGCTTTCTTT. Translating it yields CASSFSQANTEAFF.

J is TRBJ1-2 and V is TRBV19; a possible D gene is TRBD1 (5 bases). The V gene's germline CDR1 is LNHDA and CDR2 SQIVND (reference sequence). V lost 3 bases and J 0 bases, leaving 8 bases between the germline ends. The CDR3 has 14 amino acids. As DNA, the CDR3 is TGTGCCAGTAGTATTTCGGGGGCTAACTATGGCTACACCTTC. It specifies CASSISGANYGYTF.

About this clone: One junction end does not reproduce the germline sequence, and a read error may be involved. CDR3 region: CASSLSTGGGETQYF. The DNA of the CDR3 is TGTGCTAGCAGCTTAAGTACGGGAGGGGGAGAGACCCAGTACTTC. This chain connects TRBV7-7 to TRBJ2-5, with 8 bases fitting TRBD2. The germline gives CDR1 SSHAT, CDR2 FNYEAQ (reference sequence). The CDR3 contains 15 residues. The whole variable domain, filled in from reference TRBV7-7 and TRBJ2-5, reads GAGVSQSPRYKVTKRGQDVTLRCDPISSHATLYWYQQALGQGPEFLTYFNYEAQPDKSGLPSDRFSAERPEGSISTLTIQRTEQRDSAMYRCASSLSTGGGETQYFGPGTRLLVL.

The chain has TRBV7-9 and TRBJ2-2, with D tentatively TRBD1 (5 bases). This CDR3 region has 16 residues. V was shortened by 2 bases and J by 1 base, with 11 bases between the two germline ends. Germline CDR1 and CDR2: SEHNR and FQNEAQ (reference sequence). The CDR3 spells CASSLIGQGNTGELFF. In nucleotides, the CDR3 is TGTGCCAGCAGCTTAATCGGACAAGGGAACACCGGGGAGCTGTTTTTT.